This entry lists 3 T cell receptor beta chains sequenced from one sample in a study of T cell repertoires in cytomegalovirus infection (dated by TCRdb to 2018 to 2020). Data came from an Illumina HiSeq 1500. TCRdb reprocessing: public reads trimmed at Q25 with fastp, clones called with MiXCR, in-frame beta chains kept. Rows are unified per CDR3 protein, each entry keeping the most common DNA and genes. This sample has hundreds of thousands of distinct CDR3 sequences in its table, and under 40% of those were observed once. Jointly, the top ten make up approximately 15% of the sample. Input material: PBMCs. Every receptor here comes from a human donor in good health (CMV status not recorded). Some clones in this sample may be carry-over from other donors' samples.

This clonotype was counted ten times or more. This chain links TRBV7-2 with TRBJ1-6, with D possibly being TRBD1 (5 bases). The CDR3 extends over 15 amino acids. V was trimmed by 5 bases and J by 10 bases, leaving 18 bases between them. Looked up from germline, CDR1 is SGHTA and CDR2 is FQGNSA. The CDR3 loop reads CASSPRRGSESPLHF. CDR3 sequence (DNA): TGTGCCAGCAGCCCACGTCGGGGCTCAGAATCACCCCTCCACTTT.

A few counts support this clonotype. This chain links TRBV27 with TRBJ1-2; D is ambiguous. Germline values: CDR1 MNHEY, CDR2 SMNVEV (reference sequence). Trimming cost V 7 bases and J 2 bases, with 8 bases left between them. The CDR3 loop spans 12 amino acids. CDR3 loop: CASTSGNYGYTF. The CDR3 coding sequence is TGTGCCAGCACGAGCGGGAACTATGGCTACACCTTC.

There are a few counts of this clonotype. The CDR3 bases are TGTGCCAGCAGCGTGGGGACAGGGGGGGTAACTGAAGCTTTCTTT. Amino acid sequence: CASSVGTGGVTEAFF. The rearrangement joins TRBV7-6 to TRBJ1-1; 11 bases align to TRBD1. This CDR3 contains 15 residues. V dropped 5 bases and J dropped 5; count of bases not matched to a gene: 7. CDR1 and CDR2 (germline): SGHVS, FNYEAQ.